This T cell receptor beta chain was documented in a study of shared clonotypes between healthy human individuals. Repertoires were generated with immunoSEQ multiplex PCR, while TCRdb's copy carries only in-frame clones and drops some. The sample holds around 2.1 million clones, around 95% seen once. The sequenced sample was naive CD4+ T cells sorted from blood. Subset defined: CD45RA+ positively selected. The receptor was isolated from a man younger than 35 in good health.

The CDR3 here is CASSSVIMNTEAFF. CDR3 sequence (DNA): TGTGCCAGCTCCTCGGTAATTATGAACACTGAAGCTTTCTTT. The chain recombines TRBV18 with TRBJ1-1; no reliable D call. Per the germline V gene, CDR1 is KGHSH and CDR2 is LQKENI. The germline V and J ends were trimmed by 6 bases and 0 bases, with 11 bases remaining between them. This CDR3 is 14 amino acids long.